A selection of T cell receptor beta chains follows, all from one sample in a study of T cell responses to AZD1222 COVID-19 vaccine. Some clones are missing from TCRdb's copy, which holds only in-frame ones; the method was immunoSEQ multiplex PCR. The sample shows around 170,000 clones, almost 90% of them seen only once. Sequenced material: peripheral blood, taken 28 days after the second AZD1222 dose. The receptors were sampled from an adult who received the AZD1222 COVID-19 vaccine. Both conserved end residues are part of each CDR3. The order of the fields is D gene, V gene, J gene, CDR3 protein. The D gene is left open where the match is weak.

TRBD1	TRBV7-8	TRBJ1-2	CASSSTGNYGYTF
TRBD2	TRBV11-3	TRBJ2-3	CASSLDSGGADTQYF
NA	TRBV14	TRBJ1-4	CASSHDSNEKLFF
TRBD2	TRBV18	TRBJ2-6	CASSPEVAGSGANVLTF
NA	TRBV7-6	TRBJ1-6	CASSLSRLDNSPLHF
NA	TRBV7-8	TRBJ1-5	CASSQTGMGQPQHF
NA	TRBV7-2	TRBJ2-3	CASSVRTAGDTQYF
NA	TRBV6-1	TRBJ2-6	CASSEALRVPGANVLTF
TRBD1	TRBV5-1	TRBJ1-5	CASSFGQGLNQPQHF
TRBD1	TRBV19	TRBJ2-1	CASSTGQNERNEQFF
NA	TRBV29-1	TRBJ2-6	CSVAVSGANVLTF
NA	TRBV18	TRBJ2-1	CASSLSTGADMGGLYNEQFF
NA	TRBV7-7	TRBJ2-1	CASSRGSAPNEQFF
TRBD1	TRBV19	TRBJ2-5	CASSADREETQYF
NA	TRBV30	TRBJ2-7	CAWRSTSGGEQYF
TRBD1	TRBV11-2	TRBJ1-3	CASSSQGASGNTIYF
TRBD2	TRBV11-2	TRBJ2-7	CASSLTPSGGYEQYF
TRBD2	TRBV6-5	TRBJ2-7	CASRKSGGFDEQYF
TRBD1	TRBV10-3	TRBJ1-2	CAISETGTGPYGYTF
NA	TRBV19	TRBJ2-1	CASSTGTAREQFF
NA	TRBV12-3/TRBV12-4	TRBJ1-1	CASSLGRGDFF
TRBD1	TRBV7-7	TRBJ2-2	CASSPGQGNTGELFF
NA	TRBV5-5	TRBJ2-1	CASLLQQGSEQFF
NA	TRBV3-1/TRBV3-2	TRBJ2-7	CASSHELTQSRQYF
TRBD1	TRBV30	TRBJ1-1	CAWSVLGAGGMNTEAFF
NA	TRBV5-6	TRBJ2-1	CASSLAGVGGGQFF
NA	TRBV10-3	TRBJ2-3	CAIRGGETDTQYF
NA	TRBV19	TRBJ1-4	CASRARKLFF
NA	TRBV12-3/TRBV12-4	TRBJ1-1	CASSFSGPEAFF
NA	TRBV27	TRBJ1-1	CASSQTADVAEAFF
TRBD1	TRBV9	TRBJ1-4	CASSPRQGEDEKLFF
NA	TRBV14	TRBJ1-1	CASSQFHRLLKGNTEAFF
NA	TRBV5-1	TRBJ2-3	CASSLIPADTQYF
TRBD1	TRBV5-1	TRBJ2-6	CASSFGQGPGANVLTF
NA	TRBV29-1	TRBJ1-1	CSVEDPGTEAFF
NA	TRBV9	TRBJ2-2	CASTLRATGELFF
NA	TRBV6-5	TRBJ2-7	CASRPQGFDEQYF
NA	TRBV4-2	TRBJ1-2	CASSQQGYPLF
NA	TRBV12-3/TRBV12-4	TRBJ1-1	CASSTRQEEAFF
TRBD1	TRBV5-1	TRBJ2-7	CASSRDRERHEQYF
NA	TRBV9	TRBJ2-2	CASSLQGLNTGELFF
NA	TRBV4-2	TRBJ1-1	CASSQDHRDETEAFF
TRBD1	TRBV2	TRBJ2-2	CARKTGGYTGELFF
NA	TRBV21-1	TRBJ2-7	CASSRQTSGGPLRPYEQYF
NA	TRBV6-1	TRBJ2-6	CASSALTVPASGGANVLTF
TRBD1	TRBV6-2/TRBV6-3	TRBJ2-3	CASSYLTGKSTDTQYF
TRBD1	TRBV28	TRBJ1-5	CASRGQGKWDQPQHF
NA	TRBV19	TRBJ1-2	CASSIVSSSYGYTF
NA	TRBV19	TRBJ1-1	CASSMPGVRTEAFF